This is a list of T cell receptor beta chains from one sample in a study of T cells in Graves' hyperthyroidism and ophthalmopathy. Each CDR3 protein gets one entry after TCRdb re-called the multiplex PCR reads with MiXCR. The table has about 210,000 distinct CDR3 sequences, over 15% seen once; the top ten hold around 52%. Sequencing was performed on blood. The receptors were sampled from a middle-aged man with Graves' hyperthyroidism. The CDR3 runs from the conserved cysteine through the conserved F or W. Fields, in order: V gene, clone size, J gene, D gene, CDR3 protein, CDR3 DNA. The D gene is left open where the match is weak. A row's size may be missing; if present it is once, few, many or a size class.

TRBV28	many	TRBJ2-1	TRBD2	CASSPGPGLAGGTHSYNEQFF	TGTGCCAGCAGTCCCGGCCCCGGACTAGCGGGAGGCACCCACTCCTACAATGAGCAGTTCTTC
TRBV10-3	many	TRBJ2-1	NA	CAISDSSGVNEQFF	TGTGCCATCAGTGATTCGTCGGGAGTCAATGAGCAGTTCTTC
TRBV10-3	many	TRBJ1-1	TRBD1	CATRTGDTEAFF	TGTGCCACCAGGACAGGGGACACTGAAGCTTTCTTT
TRBV6-2/TRBV6-3	few	TRBJ1-1	NA	CASKPPRVVNTEAFF	TGTGCCAGCAAGCCCCCCCGGGTGGTGAACACTGAAGCTTTCTTT
TRBV7-6	many	TRBJ2-5	NA	CASSLAQLQETQYF	TGTGCCAGCAGCTTAGCTCAGCTCCAAGAGACCCAGTACTTC
TRBV10-3	NA	TRBJ2-6	TRBD1	CAISETGVNSGANVLTF	TGTGCCATCAGTGAAACAGGGGTCAACTCTGGGGCCAACGTCCTGACTTTC
TRBV6-1	many	TRBJ1-5	TRBD1	CASSDPTGGIGNQPQHF	TGTGCCAGCAGTGACCCCACAGGGGGCATTGGCAATCAGCCCCAGCATTTT
TRBV5-1	many	TRBJ2-2	TRBD2	CASKKRENTGELFF	TGCGCCAGCAAGAAGCGGGAAAACACCGGGGAGCTGTTTTTT
TRBV5-1	many	TRBJ2-2	TRBD1	CASSQDRGANTGELFF	TGCGCCAGCAGCCAGGACAGGGGCGCAAACACCGGGGAGCTGTTTTTT
TRBV11-2	many	TRBJ2-1	NA	CASSVGKWVQHNEQFF	TGTGCCAGCAGCGTAGGGAAATGGGTACAGCACAATGAGCAGTTCTTC
TRBV7-8	many	TRBJ1-2	TRBD1	CASSFSRTGRFYGYTF	TGTGCCAGCAGCTTCTCTAGGACAGGGAGATTCTATGGCTACACCTTC
TRBV5-1	NA	TRBJ1-1	TRBD1	CASSIRTGMEAFF	TGCGCCAGCAGCATACGGACAGGGATGGAAGCTTTCTTT
TRBV2	many	TRBJ2-2	NA	CAGYPGRANTGELFF	TGTGCCGGCTACCCGGGACGGGCGAACACCGGGGAGCTGTTTTTT
TRBV7-2	few	TRBJ1-6	TRBD1	CASSLEGQYNSPLHF	TGTGCCAGCAGCTTAGAGGGACAGTATAATTCACCCCTCCACTTT
TRBV14	many	TRBJ2-1	NA	CASSVQGRSYNEQFF	TGTGCCAGCAGCGTCCAGGGACGCTCCTACAATGAGCAGTTCTTC
TRBV18	many	TRBJ2-3	NA	CASSPPINTDTQYF	TGTGCCAGCTCACCACCGATCAACACAGATACGCAGTATTTT
TRBV24-1	once	TRBJ2-2	TRBD1	CATSDAGQETGELFF	TGTGCCACCAGTGATGCGGGACAGGAGACCGGGGAGCTGTTTTTT
TRBV28	few	TRBJ2-5	NA	CASSLFTGNQETQYF	TGTGCCAGCAGTTTGTTTACAGGGAACCAAGAGACCCAGTACTTC
TRBV7-6	NA	TRBJ2-6	NA	CASSSSDSGANVLTF	TGTGCCAGCAGCTCCAGCGACTCTGGGGCCAACGTCCTGACTTTC
TRBV7-2	many	TRBJ1-2	TRBD1	CASSLGPPGQGNYGYTF	TGTGCCAGCAGCTTAGGCCCACCTGGACAGGGCAACTATGGCTACACCTTC
TRBV18	many	TRBJ2-1	TRBD2	CASSPPASGISYNEQFF	TGTGCCAGCTCACCACCGGCTAGCGGGATCTCCTACAATGAGCAGTTCTTC
TRBV6-1	few	TRBJ1-3	NA	CASSLYGGAATIYF	TGTGCCAGCAGTCTCTACGGAGGTGCGGCCACCATATATTTT
TRBV2	many	TRBJ1-1	NA	CASSAVTEAFF	TGTGCCAGCAGTGCCGTCACTGAAGCTTTCTTT
TRBV6-2/TRBV6-3	few	TRBJ2-2	NA	CASSYYLPNTGELFF	TGTGCCAGCAGTTATTACCTCCCGAACACCGGGGAGCTGTTTTTT
TRBV7-9	few	TRBJ2-3	NA	CASSLDDIDTQYF	TGTGCCAGCAGCTTAGACGATATAGATACGCAGTATTTT
TRBV7-7	many	TRBJ2-5	NA	CASSSLNGEETQYF	TGTGCTAGCAGCTCGCTGAATGGGGAAGAGACCCAGTACTTC
TRBV2	many	TRBJ1-1	NA	CASTPMGGMNTEAFF	TGTGCCAGCACCCCCATGGGCGGAATGAACACTGAAGCTTTCTTT
TRBV7-9	NA	TRBJ2-3	TRBD2	CASSPPSGSGYDTDTQYF	TGTGCCAGCAGCCCACCTAGCGGGAGTGGGTATGACACAGATACGCAGTATTTT
TRBV11-2	few	TRBJ2-5	NA	CASTTSQGMLETQYF	TGTGCCAGCACCACCTCACAGGGTATGCTGGAGACCCAGTACTTC
TRBV5-1	many	TRBJ2-3	TRBD2	CASSFSGRQSTDTQYF	TGCGCCAGCAGCTTTAGCGGGAGGCAGAGCACAGATACGCAGTATTTT
TRBV20-1	many	TRBJ2-7	NA	CSARGGTRTVYEQYF	TGCAGTGCTAGAGGGGGGACGAGAACAGTCTACGAGCAGTACTTC
TRBV2	many	TRBJ2-3	TRBD2	CASSVLAGGTDTQYF	TGTGCCAGCAGTGTTCTAGCGGGAGGCACAGATACGCAGTATTTT
TRBV28	many	TRBJ2-3	NA	CASSLSGSTDTQYF	TGTGCCAGCAGTTTATCTGGGAGCACAGATACGCAGTATTTT
TRBV4-3	few	TRBJ1-2	NA	CASSQDNRVNYGYTF	TGCGCCAGCAGCCAAGATAACAGGGTAAACTATGGCTACACCTTC
TRBV7-2	many	TRBJ2-7	NA	CASSPRGGAQYEQYF	TGTGCCAGCAGCCCCCGTGGGGGAGCTCAGTACGAGCAGTACTTC
TRBV6-2/TRBV6-3	few	TRBJ2-7	NA	CASRPTGFLYEQYF	TGTGCCAGCAGACCAACAGGTTTTCTTTACGAGCAGTACTTC
TRBV28	many	TRBJ2-7	NA	CASKLAGPYEQYF	TGTGCCAGCAAGTTGGCGGGGCCCTACGAGCAGTACTTC
TRBV29-1	NA	TRBJ2-1	TRBD1	CSGDRGYNEQFF	TGCAGCGGGGACAGGGGGTACAATGAGCAGTTCTTC
TRBV18	many	TRBJ1-2	NA	CASSPPGGGRHGYTF	TGTGCCAGCTCACCACCGGGCGGGGGACGACATGGCTACACCTTC
TRBV25-1	NA	TRBJ2-5	TRBD2	CASSVGTSGRGTQYF	TGTGCCAGCAGTGTCGGGACTAGCGGGAGAGGGACCCAGTACTTC
TRBV10-2	few	TRBJ2-7	NA	CASDLGNGKYEQYF	TGCGCCAGCGACCTCGGGAACGGCAAGTACGAGCAGTACTTC
TRBV7-9	few	TRBJ1-6	NA	CASRWDYNSPLHF	TGTGCCAGCAGGTGGGACTATAATTCACCCCTCCACTTT
TRBV10-3	NA	TRBJ2-1	TRBD2	CAISEGLASYNEQFF	TGTGCCATCAGTGAGGGACTAGCGAGCTACAATGAGCAGTTCTTC
TRBV2	many	TRBJ2-7	NA	CASREAYEQYF	TGTGCCAGCAGAGAGGCCTACGAGCAGTACTTC
TRBV20-1	many	TRBJ2-3	NA	CSAEARVRSTDTQYF	TGCAGTGCCGAAGCCAGGGTTCGGAGCACAGATACGCAGTATTTT
TRBV6-5	NA	TRBJ2-7	NA	CASSYYQGPYEQYF	TGTGCCAGCAGTTACTACCAGGGGCCCTACGAGCAGTACTTC